The clone carrying this TCR beta chain was counted at least ten times. Its cognate antigen is unknown. The data originate from a study of T cells in Graves' hyperthyroidism and ophthalmopathy. Study-wide results and caveats: Most expanded thyroid clonotypes above 0.001 recurred in blood. The model foresaw ophthalmopathy a median roughly 6.5 months prior to onset.

The source material, RNA transcripts, was used to amplify TCR beta CDR3 regions. During a first-round RT-PCR of the TCR CDR3, the HTBI primer set was used. TCRdb ran MiXCR on the multiplex PCR reads and lists one entry per CDR3 protein. The sample consists of about 560,000 distinct CDR3 sequences, approximately 15% of them appearing once. The sample consisted of blood. The origin of this receptor is a woman aged 25 to 39 with Graves' hyperthyroidism.

DNA of the CDR3: TGTGCCAGCACAACCCGGGGAGGACTAGCGGGATACAATGAGCAGTTCTTC. Amino acid sequence: CASTTRGGLAGYNEQFF. The chain is built from TRBV28 and TRBJ2-1; 12 bases match TRBD2. V lost 7 bases, J lost 4 bases, and 11 bases stayed unmatched. This CDR3 region has 17 residues. CDR1 and CDR2 (germline): MDHEN, SYDVKM.